This TCR beta chain was sequenced in a study of T cell changes during pregnancy in multiple sclerosis. Libraries were prepared by immunoSEQ multiplex PCR; TCRdb keeps only in-frame clonotypes and omits some of them. Among approximately 32,000 clones, roughly nine tenths were seen once, and the ten largest hold over 4.5%. J gave up 2 bases and V 2 bases, and 8 bases lay outside the gene matches. Germline loops: CDR1 MGHRA, CDR2 YSYEKL. The CDR3 has 17 amino acids. This chain connects TRBV4-1 to TRBJ2-7, with TRBD2 identical over 11 bases. The source material was CD8+ T cells from peripheral blood mononuclear cells, sampled in the first trimester of pregnancy. The receptor was isolated from a female donor with multiple sclerosis, enrolled in a pregnancy study. The CDR3 region is CASSQWTGTSGTYEQYF. The CDR3, as DNA: TGCGCCAGCAGCCAATGGACCGGGACTAGCGGAACCTACGAGCAGTACTTC.